This passage covers 27 T cell receptor beta chains from one sample sequenced in a study of cytomegalovirus exposure and HLA in healthy donors. The PCR ran on 60 Vbeta and 13 Jbeta primers. Some clones are missing from TCRdb's copy, which holds only in-frame ones; the method was immunoSEQ multiplex PCR. The data hold about 130,000 clones, with 65% to 80% observed a single time. Sequenced material: PBMCs. Receptors were obtained from a woman aged 55 to 70 in good health and CMV-seropositive.

The sample holds a few counts of this clone. One end of the junction fails to match germline, which may point to a read error. The chain joins TRBV5-1 to TRBJ1-2, with D possibly TRBD1 on 6 matching bases. CDR3 size: 13 residues. Germline lookup yields CDR1 SGHRS and CDR2 YFSETQ. CDR3 DNA sequence: TGCGCCAGCAGCTTTTCGGACAGCCGCGCTAACGCCTTC. Its translation: CASSFSDSRANAF. Variable domain in full (rest from reference TRBV5-1 and TRBJ1-2): KAGVTQTPRYLIKTRGQQVTLSCSPISGHRSVSWYQQTPGQGLQFLFEYFSETQRNKGNFPGRFSGRQFSNSRSEMNVSTLELGDSALYLCASSFSDSRANAFGSGTRLTVV.

The chain joins TRBV29-1 to TRBJ2-1, with 7 bases fitting TRBD1. The V segment lost 4 bases and the J segment 0 bases; nucleotides outside the gene matches: 6. The CDR3 runs to 15 residues. Germline V CDR1 and CDR2: SQVTM, ANQGSEA. CDR3 sequence (DNA): TGCAGCGTTGGTAAAGGGGGCAGCTCCTACAATGAGCAGTTCTTC. This encodes CSVGKGGSSYNEQFF.

V and J are TRBV5-5 and TRBJ2-7; D may be TRBD1 (6 bases). The germline V gene encodes CDR1 SGHKS and CDR2 YYEKEE (reference sequence). The CDR3 covers 13 residues. The V end was cut by 0 bases, the J end by 5 bases, with 9 bases between. The CDR3 is CASSLDRAHEQYF. The CDR3 region has the DNA TGTGCCAGCAGCTTGGACAGGGCCCACGAGCAGTACTTC.

The rearrangement links TRBV4-3 to TRBJ2-2, with D hard to call. V lost 4 bases, J lost 6 bases, and 9 bases lay in between. The germline gives CDR1 LGHNA, CDR2 YSLEER. The CDR3 spans 13 residues. In DNA form, the CDR3 reads TGCGCCAGCAGCCTTAGCTTGCCCGGGGAGCTGTTTTTT. Its protein is CASSLSLPGELFF.

The CDR3 nucleotides are TGTGCCAGCAGCTTACAGGGTACGCTGAATTCACCCCTCCACTTT. Translating it yields CASSLQGTLNSPLHF. The rearrangement joins TRBV7-2 to TRBJ1-6, with D possibly being TRBD1 (5 bases). Germline V gene lookup returns CDR1 SGHTA and CDR2 FQGNSA. CDR3 length equals 15 residues. V gave up 2 bases and J gave up 7 bases, with 12 bases separating them.

J is TRBJ2-7 and V is TRBV9; D uncertain. V was cut by 0 bases and J by 6 bases, with 13 bases left in between. Germline V CDR1 and CDR2: SGDLS, YYNGEE. The CDR3 consists of 14 residues. The CDR3 region is CASSVEALSAEQYF. The CDR3 DNA reads as TGTGCCAGCAGCGTAGAGGCCCTCAGCGCCGAGCAGTACTTC.

As to this clone: The sample holds other DNA sequences that translate to the same CDR3. The chain recombines TRBV7-9 with TRBJ2-7; 7 bases fit TRBD2. Losses at the gene ends were 1 base for V and 7 bases for J; bases not matched to a gene: 1. The CDR3 has 12 amino acids. Germline-derived CDR1 and CDR2 are SEHNR and FQNEAQ (reference sequence). The DNA for the CDR3 is TGTGCCAGCAGCTTAGGGGAGGGTGAGCAGTACTTC. Encoded protein: CASSLGEGEQYF.

This clone has a single count. The chain couples TRBV14 to TRBJ2-3; 8 bases map to TRBD2. The germline V gene encodes CDR1 SGHDN and CDR2 FVKESK. This CDR3 comprises 17 residues. Trimming took 0 bases from V and 6 from J; bases not matched to a gene: 11. In nucleotides, the CDR3 is TGTGCCAGCAGCCAAGAGTTGGTAGCGGGGCCCCGGGATACGCAGTATTTT. Translating it yields CASSQELVAGPRDTQYF.

This sequence joins TRBV11-2 and TRBJ2-7, with 7 bases fitting TRBD1. The J segment lost 3 bases and the V segment lost 7 bases, leaving 6 bases of the junction unmatched. Germline V gives CDR1 SGHAT, CDR2 FQNNGV. The CDR3 spans 13 residues. For the CDR3, the DNA is TGTGCCAGCACCACGACAGGGCTCTACGAGCAGTACTTC. This gives the protein CASTTTGLYEQYF. The entire variable domain, with the rest obtained from reference TRBV11-2 and TRBJ2-7, is as follows: EAGVAQSPRYKIIEKRQSVAFWCNPISGHATLYWYQQILGQGPKLLIQFQNNGVVDDSQLPKDRFSAERLKGVDSTLKIQPAKLEDSAVYLCASTTTGLYEQYFGPGTRLTVT.

The CDR3 nucleotides are TGCAGCGTGAGTACTGGGACTAGCGGGCAGCAGTTCTTC. As protein: CSVSTGTSGQQFF. The rearrangement links TRBV29-1 to TRBJ2-1, with 12 bases fitting TRBD2. Germline V gene sequence: CDR1 SQVTM, CDR2 ANQGSEA. The CDR3 sequence is 13 residues long. V was clipped by 6 bases and J by 11 bases; unmatched bases: 8.

This chain connects TRBV10-3 to TRBJ2-7, with D possibly matching TRBD1 (6 bases). Germline-derived CDR1 and CDR2 are ENHRY and SYGVKD. V shed 5 bases and J shed 3 bases, with 11 bases lying between them. This CDR3 is built from 13 residues. As DNA, the CDR3 is TGTGCCATCAGTCAGGGGAAGGGCTACGAGCAGTACTTC. Translation: CAISQGKGYEQYF.

The genes are TRBV25-1 and TRBJ2-7; TRBD1 matches at 7 bases. J gave up 2 bases and V 8 bases, and 6 bases lay outside the gene matches. Germline V gene lookup returns CDR1 MGHDK and CDR2 SYGVNS. The CDR3 covers 13 residues. The DNA for the CDR3 is TGTGCCAGCGGCCTGACAGGGACCTACGAGCAGTACTTC. Protein sequence: CASGLTGTYEQYF.

The V call is TRBV7-6, the J call TRBJ2-7; possible D gene TRBD2, 6 bases. This CDR3 region has 13 residues. Germline assignment: CDR1 SGHVS and CDR2 FNYEAQ. Trimming took off 5 bases at V and 4 bases at J, with 12 bases between the two ends. CDR3 coding DNA: TGTGCCAGCAGCACCATCCGGGGGTACGAGCAGTACTTC. As protein: CASSTIRGYEQYF.

The genes are TRBV7-2 and TRBJ2-1; D might be TRBD2 (7 bases). From germline, CDR1 is SGHTA and CDR2 FQGNSA. V was shortened by 4 bases and J by 12 bases, with 19 bases between the two germline ends. This CDR3 contains 14 residues. CDR3 loop: CASSSIGWGGRQFF. The CDR3 DNA sequence: TGTGCCAGCAGCTCGATAGGGTGGGGGGGCCGGCAGTTCTTC.

V is TRBV7-6 and J is TRBJ2-7; TRBD1 matches 7 bases. V dropped 5 bases and J dropped 3; count of bases not matched to a gene: 10. CDR1 SGHVS and CDR2 FNYEAQ come from the germline V gene. The CDR3 extends over 15 amino acids. The CDR3 region is CASSPGTDGYYEQYF. In DNA form, the CDR3 reads TGTGCCAGCAGCCCCGGGACAGACGGTTACTACGAGCAGTACTTC.

The CDR3 coding sequence is TGTGCCAGCAGCAAAGGCACAGGGGGCAGTAACACTGAAGCTTTCTTT. Translating gives CASSKGTGGSNTEAFF. This sequence joins TRBV7-2 and TRBJ1-1, with 9 bases matching TRBD1. The CDR3 runs 16 residues. With 5 bases clipped from V and 2 bases from J, the junction kept 9 bases outside the gene matches. The germline gives CDR1 SGHTA, CDR2 FQGNSA.

This rearrangement joins TRBV5-1 to TRBJ2-1; 11 bases map to TRBD2. Trimming at V came to 1 base and at J to 2 bases, leaving 5 bases not matched to a gene. Germline CDR1 and CDR2: SGHRS and YFSETQ. The CDR3 is made up of 17 amino acids. DNA of the CDR3: TGCGCCAGCAGCTTGACTAGCGGGAGTCTCGCCTACAATGAGCAGTTCTTC. It yields the protein CASSLTSGSLAYNEQFF.

The gene calls are TRBV12-5 and TRBJ2-5, with 14 bases matching TRBD2. Per germline, CDR1 LGHNT and CDR2 FRNRAP. The CDR3 covers 18 residues. V dropped 6 bases and J dropped 2; count of bases not matched to a gene: 11. The CDR3, as DNA: TGTGCTAGTGGCTGGACTAGCGGGAGGAACGTCATACAAGAGACCCAGTACTTC. Amino acid sequence: CASGWTSGRNVIQETQYF.

This clone was observed once. The chain couples TRBV11-1 to TRBJ1-2, with TRBD1 as a possible D gene (6 bases). This CDR3 spans 13 amino acids. Germline assignment: CDR1 SGHAT and CDR2 FQDESV (reference sequence). The ends were cut back, 6 bases at V and 2 bases at J, with 10 bases in the middle. The CDR3 nucleotides are TGTGCCAGCAGTTCCGGACAGAACTATGGCTACACCTTC. Translated: CASSSGQNYGYTF.

The gene calls are TRBV10-3 and TRBJ2-7; TRBD1 matches at 11 bases. The CDR3 extends over 14 amino acids. From germline, CDR1 is ENHRY and CDR2 SYGVKD. Germline trimming cut 7 bases from V and 7 bases from J; bases unmatched to any gene: 9. The CDR3 DNA reads as TGTGCCATCAACCCGGGACAGGGGGGTGGGGAGCAGTACTTC. Encoded protein: CAINPGQGGGEQYF.

For this clone: Other DNA sequences within the sample encode an identical CDR3. The chain has TRBV18 and TRBJ1-1; tentative D call: TRBD1 (6 bases). The CDR3 is 13 residues long. The ends were cut back, 6 bases at V and 1 base at J, with 9 bases in the middle. CDR1 KGHSH and CDR2 LQKENI come from the germline V gene. CDR3 nucleotides: TGTGCCAGCTCCCAGGGACAGAACACTGAAGCTTTCTTT. Protein sequence: CASSQGQNTEAFF. Full variable domain (rest looked up from reference TRBV18 and TRBJ1-1): NAGVMQNPRHLVRRRGQEARLRCSPMKGHSHVYWYRQLPEEGLKFMVYLQKENIIDESGMPKERFSAEFPKEGPSILRIQQVVRGDSAAYFCASSQGQNTEAFFGQGTRLTVV.

A word on this clone: Germline is not matched at one junction end, which may reflect a read error. The genes are TRBV27 and TRBJ1-4; D is possibly TRBD1 (5 bases). Germline V lookup: CDR1 MNHEY, CDR2 SMNVEV (reference sequence). The length of the CDR3 is 16 residues. The CDR3 sequence is CASSLGWMTANEKLFF. The CDR3 DNA follows: TGTGCCAGCAGTTTAGGGTGGATGACAGCTAACGAAAAACTGTTTTTT.

The rearrangement joins TRBV18 to TRBJ2-7; tentative D call: TRBD1 (5 bases). Germline assignment: CDR1 KGHSH and CDR2 LQKENI. The CDR3 sequence is 14 residues long. V dropped 1 base and J dropped 5 bases, with 12 bases sitting between them. The CDR3 region has the DNA TGTGCCAGCTCACCACAGGGGATACCCAACGAGCAGTACTTC. It encodes CASSPQGIPNEQYF.

This chain links TRBV7-9 with TRBJ2-4; D may be TRBD2 (5 bases). The CDR3 has 16 residues. CDR1 is SEHNR, CDR2 FQNEAQ, per germline (reference sequence). V gave up 0 bases and J gave up 12 bases, with 21 bases separating them. The CDR3 bases are TGTGCCAGCAGCTTAGCCGTCGGGGAGACGGGTGGCAGTCAGTACTTC. Translation gives CASSLAVGETGGSQYF.

V gene TRBV27 combines with J gene TRBJ1-5; 7 bases match TRBD1. Germline V lookup: CDR1 MNHEY, CDR2 SMNVEV (reference sequence). V gave up 4 bases and J gave up 4 bases; unmatched junction bases: 1. The CDR3 runs 13 residues. CDR3 region: CASSSGGNQPQHF. The CDR3 DNA reads as TGTGCCAGCAGTTCAGGGGGTAATCAGCCCCAGCATTTT.

This clone was seen a few times. The chain carries TRBV30 and TRBJ1-1; 7 nucleotides line up with TRBD1. Germline-derived CDR1 and CDR2 are GTSNPN and SVGIG (reference sequence). The junction had 3 bases not matched to a gene; V was cut back by 0 bases and J by 5 bases. The CDR3 covers 13 residues. Here the CDR3 DNA reads TGTGCCTGGAGTGTACAGGGACAGACTGAAGCTTTCTTT. It specifies CAWSVQGQTEAFF.

The chain joins TRBV19 to TRBJ2-1, with 9 nucleotides matching TRBD2. The germline gives CDR1 LNHDA, CDR2 SQIVND (reference sequence). The CDR3 is 16 residues long. V trimming: 5 bases; J trimming: 7 bases; junction bases outside the gene matches: 12. The CDR3 DNA reads TGTGCCAGTAGTCCTAGCGGGATACTTGGTCGGAATGAGCAGTTCTTC. Residues: CASSPSGILGRNEQFF. The full variable domain, its missing parts supplied by reference TRBV19 and TRBJ2-1, is DGGITQSPKYLFRKEGQNVTLSCEQNLNHDAMYWYRQDPGQGLRLIYYSQIVNDFQKGDIAEGYSVSREKKESFPLTVTSAQKNPTAFYLCASSPSGILGRNEQFFGPGTRLTVL.